Below, one T cell receptor (beta chain) is given with its context. Its antigen has not been determined. Base qualities are not provided; no much larger clone lies one nucleotide away. The data originate from a study of T cells in Graves' hyperthyroidism and ophthalmopathy (dated by TCRdb to between 2018 and 2021). In terms of the full investigation: Peripheral blood samples were taken at initial diagnosis, before any treatment was given. To identify distinguishing TCR V-J signatures, a discovery cohort of around 98 patients was used, comprising roughly 45 with Graves' ophthalmopathy and some 60 with stable Graves' hyperthyroidism. Prospective prediction of ophthalmopathy was tested in an independent validation cohort of approximately 18 hyperthyroidism patients and 17 patients who later progressed to ophthalmopathy. The 100 or so discovery patients were divided at random into training and test sets in a 7:3 ratio. The study also compared thyroid tissue and blood T-cell repertoires from roughly 6 Graves' hyperthyroidism patients. After blood sampling, hyperthyroidism patients were treated with methimazole at a starting dose of 30 mg daily, and ophthalmopathy patients were treated with high-dose intravenous methylprednisolone. The paper reports TCR Vbeta CDR3 sequencing of about 140 peripheral blood samples: 43 ophthalmopathy, over 70 hyperthyroidism and around 17 progressor patients.

Paper-wide results and their limitations: Sample size was not statistically predetermined, and investigators were not blinded to group allocation. In validation, progression to ophthalmopathy was predicted by the model with 70.59% sensitivity and around 75% specificity, a median of about 6 months before onset. Most expanded thyroid clonotypes (frequency above 0.001) were also detected in blood, suggesting blood repertoires may reflect thyroid immune responses. In cross-validation, a model built on a 13 V-J signature told ophthalmopathy apart from stable hyperthyroidism with 85% to 90% sensitivity and roughly 82% specificity, and in testing the same model reached 80%/75%.

Ophthalmopathy patients had moderately to severely active disease, Clinical Activity Score of at least 3, NOSPECS grade of at least 4, and duration under 3 months. Any patient with an uncontrolled infection, another autoimmune disease, pregnancy or lactation was excluded. Diagnoses were based on clinical symptoms, serum thyroxine and TRAb, thyroid ultrasound and orbital computed tomography. PBMCs were isolated from more than 9 ml of fresh peripheral blood by Ficoll-Paque density gradient centrifugation. Total RNA was extracted using Trizol reagent, and RNA quality was assessed on an Agilent 2100 Bioanalyzer. TCR beta CDR3 regions were amplified from RNA transcripts. The first round of RT-PCR for the TCR CDR3 was performed with the HTBI primer set and the Qiagen OneStep RT-PCR kit. Libraries were constructed in a second round of multiplex PCR, after which size selection and purification were performed. Libraries were sequenced paired-end with 100 bp reads on an Illumina HiSeq2000. As for the original processing: Raw data were processed with SOAPnuke, discarding reads with adapters, uncalled bases, mean Phred below 15, or no exact constant-primer or identifier match. COPE v1.2.5 was used to merge the high-quality paired reads, and each unique nucleotide sequence was defined as a clonotype. MiTCR v1.1 was used to align clonotypes to the IMGT TRBV, TRBD and TRBJ reference segments. The analysis included only V-J combinations with a frequency above 0.0001, which together covered around 99% of the repertoires. The TCS score was defined as F50 (clonal expansion) divided by E x V (chaos), with BLOSUM62-based TCRdist calculated between CDR3 peptides within each V-J. Welch's t-statistics and random forest reduced 500 to 550 V-J features to roughly 13, which were used in a naive Bayes classifier (R e1071). TCRdb redid the processing of the public reads, applying fastp at Q25 and MiXCR, and retained in-frame beta chains. Entries are consolidated by CDR3 protein sequence, retaining the most common genes and DNA. None of the V and J calls come from the authors' own analysis; TCRdb made them. Here the sample has approximately 530,000 distinct CDR3 sequences; 15% to 20% occur a single time. The ten top clones hold about 50% of the sample.

The CDR3 sequence holds 15 residues, the cysteine and phenylalanine included. Only the CDR3 DNA stays, 45 bases, in frame from base 1. The V end gives up 4 bases and the J end 6 bases, leaving 8 bases in the junction not matched to a gene. CDR1 SGHKS and CDR2 YYEKEE were looked up in the germline V gene (reference sequence). Recombination linked TRBV5-5 to TRBJ2-3; 10 junctional bases match TRBD1. The sample consisted of blood. This TCR came from a man aged 40-55 years with Graves' ophthalmopathy. The DNA is as follows: TGTGCCAGCAGCAAAAGACAGGGGGCGGGGGATACGCAGTATTTT. This encodes CASSKRQGAGDTQYF.